This entry describes one T cell receptor (beta chain). The data were obtained in a study of T cells in tuberculosis. Time point noted: new active TB diagnosis, blood taken before or within 7 days of starting treatment. TCRdb keeps only in-frame clones here, not all; method: immunoSEQ multiplex PCR. The sample holds tens of thousands of clones, about 91% seen once. Sample: PBMCs, taken at tuberculosis diagnosis. The TCR originated in an adult with tuberculosis.

CDR3: CASSQGRGDSEKLFF. CDR3 bases: TGCGCCAGCAGCCAGGGCAGGGGGGATAGTGAAAAACTGTTTTTT. This chain uses TRBV4-1 with TRBJ1-4; 7 positions match TRBD1. Looked up from germline, CDR1 is MGHRA and CDR2 is YSYEKL. CDR3 length equals 15 residues. Trimming at V came to 3 bases and at J to 7 bases, leaving 8 bases not matched to a gene.